This T cell receptor beta chain was recorded in a study of T-cell memory formation after mild COVID-19. One entry per CDR3 protein results from TCRdb running MiXCR on the 5' RACE reads. The repertoire holds about 410,000 distinct CDR3 sequences, with roughly 18% as singletons. The CDR3 consists of 17 residues. V was shortened by 5 bases and J by 2 bases, with 19 bases between the two germline ends. V gene TRBV12-3 or TRBV12-4 combines with J gene TRBJ1-5; tentatively, D is TRBD1 (6 bases). Source material: PBMCs or a T cell subset sorted from them (not recorded which). The TCR comes from a man aged 18 to 30 who had mild COVID-19 (a few samples of this study predate the infection). Cell type and time point are not known. For the CDR3, the DNA is TGTGCCAGCAGTGCCCGCGGGGGCGGGGTAGGCAATCAGCCCCAGCATTTT. Protein sequence: CASSARGGGVGNQPQHF.